This TCR beta chain was sequenced in a study of beta chain features in type 1 diabetes. Study-level points and caveats: At VDJ recombination sites, type 1 diabetes patients had fewer insertions and more deleted nucleotides. The study found that naive, central memory and Treg TCRB repertoires appeared more similar in patients than in healthy donors.

This clone was seen a handful of times. Its antigen is not known. Since all of the isolated RNA was reverse transcribed, expressed TCRB transcripts were what got sequenced. The average output of naive, central memory and regulatory T cell samples was 3.6 million or so reads. This table comes from immunoSEQ multiplex PCR, and its TCRdb copy is limited to in-frame clones, with some not included. The sample holds hundreds of thousands of clones; 6.5% to 10% are singletons and the top ten take less than 0.45%. One heparinised draw, averaging approximately 120 mL, was taken per donor. J lost 1 base, V lost 4 bases, and 27 bases had no gene match. Germline CDR1 is MDHEN and CDR2 is SYDVKM. The CDR3 sequence is 24 residues long.

V gene TRBV28 combines with J gene TRBJ2-1; 11 bases are a match to TRBD2. Sample: central memory CD4+ T cells from blood. This clonotype was sampled from a woman between 18 and 30 years old in good health. The CDR3: CASSSSGPPPPSGRTGRSYNEQFF. In DNA form, the CDR3 reads TGTGCCAGCAGTTCCTCAGGTCCCCCTCCTCCTAGCGGGAGGACTGGTAGGTCCTACAATGAGCAGTTCTTC.